The 10 T cell receptor beta chains presented below share a single source sample, sequenced in a study of T-cell reconstitution after alpha-beta-depleted transplantation in children. Unique molecular identifiers tagged the TCRbeta library. TCRdb reanalysed the PCR reads using MiXCR and keeps one entry per CDR3 protein. The sample holds roughly 240,000 distinct CDR3 sequences, approximately 8.9% seen once. This specimen was PBMCs, mostly from graft donor cells, taken 180 days after TCRalphabeta/CD19-depleted stem cell transplant. The receptors were sampled from a male patient younger than 18 who had a stem cell transplant for acute lymphoblastic leukemia, so the T cells may come from the graft donor.

A remark on this clonotype: A clone one base away is much larger, so this may be a read error. J is TRBJ1-2 and V is TRBV4-3, with 10 bases identical to TRBD1. The CDR3 extends over 15 amino acids. Germline V lookup: CDR1 LGHNA, CDR2 YSLEER. J lost 10 bases, V lost 0 bases, and 8 bases had no gene match. The CDR3: CASSQDQGQGRVYTF. DNA for the CDR3: TGCGCCAGCAGCCAAGATCAGGGACAGGGGCGAGTCTACACCTTC.

This clonotype was observed at least ten times. V and J are TRBV20-1 and TRBJ1-1; no definite D call. CDR3 size: 11 residues. From germline, CDR1 is DFQATT and CDR2 SNEGSKA (reference sequence). Deletions cut 2 bases from V and 4 bases from J, with 5 bases between. CDR3 in DNA: TGCAGTGCTAGAATCATCACTGAAGCTTTCTTT. This translates into CSARIITEAFF.

This clonotype was seen many times. The V gene is TRBV2, the J gene TRBJ2-5; D is perhaps TRBD1 (7 bases). The CDR3 length is 12 residues. V was shortened by 6 bases and J by 6 bases, with 11 bases between the two germline ends. Germline values: CDR1 SNHLY, CDR2 FYNNEI. The CDR3 loop reads CASRQGGKTQYF. As DNA, the CDR3 is TGTGCCAGCAGGCAGGGGGGAAAGACCCAGTACTTC.

This clonotype was found many times. This may be a read error: a much more frequent sequence differs by one nucleotide. The chain combines TRBV9 with TRBJ2-5, with D perhaps TRBD2 (6 bases). The CDR3 is 16 residues long. Looked up from germline, CDR1 is SGDLS and CDR2 is YYNGEE. V lost 1 base and J lost 3, with 16 bases in between. Written as DNA, the CDR3 is TGTGCCAGCAGCGTATACGGAGGGTGGGGGAAAGAGACCCAGTACTTC. Translation: CASSVYGGWGKETQYF.

Ten or more counts support this clonotype. The V and J genes are TRBV20-1 and TRBJ2-5, with D perhaps matching TRBD1 or TRBD2 (5 bases each). Trimming took 7 bases from V and 3 from J, leaving 15 bases between them. The CDR3 consists of 13 residues. Per germline, CDR1 DFQATT and CDR2 SNEGSKA (reference sequence). The chain's CDR3 is CSVSTGTKETQYF. The CDR3, as DNA: TGCAGTGTATCTACCGGGACGAAAGAGACCCAGTACTTC.

This clonotype appeared a few times. The chain is built from TRBV19 and TRBJ2-7; D is undetermined. CDR1 and CDR2 from the germline V gene are LNHDA and SQIVND (reference sequence). CDR3 size: 13 residues. V was shortened by 3 bases and J by 3 bases, with 9 bases between the two germline ends. The CDR3 here is CASSISAGYEQYF. In nucleotides, the CDR3 is TGTGCCAGTAGTATCTCCGCCGGCTACGAGCAGTACTTC. The full variable domain, completed using reference TRBV19 and TRBJ2-7, is DGGITQSPKYLFRKEGQNVTLSCEQNLNHDAMYWYRQDPGQGLRLIYYSQIVNDFQKGDIAEGYSVSREKKESFPLTVTSAQKNPTAFYLCASSISAGYEQYFGPGTRLTVT.

In its sample, this clonotype was seen many times. The rearrangement uses TRBV24-1 and TRBJ2-3, with TRBD1 identical over 8 bases. Germline assignment: CDR1 KGHDR and CDR2 SFDVKD. The CDR3 covers 15 residues. With V trimmed by 3 bases and J by 8 bases, 9 bases remained unmatched. The CDR3 reads CATSDQDRAPGTQYF. The CDR3 DNA reads TGTGCCACCAGTGATCAGGACAGGGCTCCCGGTACGCAGTATTTT.

The table lists this clonotype with a few counts. This chain links TRBV12-3 or TRBV12-4 with TRBJ2-4; the match to TRBD2 covers 7 bases. The ends lost 6 bases at V and 2 bases at J; junction bases unmatched: 7. The length of the CDR3 is 15 residues. CDR3 nucleotides: TGTGCCAGCAGCTACCCCGGGACTACCAAAAACATTCAGTACTTC. It translates to CASSYPGTTKNIQYF.

This clonotype has at least ten counts. The CDR3 spells CASSTSFSNQPQHF. The CDR3 nucleotides read TGTGCCAGCAGCACTAGCTTTAGCAATCAGCCCCAGCATTTT. The chain uses TRBV7-9 and TRBJ1-5; D uncertain. Germline V CDR1 and CDR2: SEHNR, FQNEAQ (reference sequence). The V gene lost 5 bases and the J gene lost 0 bases, with 8 bases spanning the gap. CDR3 size: 14 residues.

Comment on this clonotype: This may arise from a read error, as a much more abundant clone is one base away. The V gene is TRBV7-8, the J gene TRBJ2-1, with D uncertain. Germline CDR1 reads SGHVS; CDR2 reads FQNEAQ. The CDR3 is made up of 12 amino acids. With 5 bases removed from V and 8 bases from J, the gap between germline ends came to 10 bases. CDR3 residues: CASSTGPHEQFF. DNA for the CDR3: TGTGCCAGCAGCACTGGGCCCCATGAGCAGTTCTTC. The variable domain in full, with the rest retrieved from reference TRBV7-8 and TRBJ2-1, is GAGVSQSPRYKVAKRGQDVALRCDPISGHVSLFWYQQALGQGPEFLTYFQNEAQLDKSGLPSDRFFAERPEGSVSTLKIQRTQQEDSAVYLCASSTGPHEQFFGPGTRLTVL.